This TCR beta chain derives from a study of CD8 T cells in ankylosing spondylitis. Study-level findings and limits: Enrichment of disease-linked clones was reportedly significant in matched ankylosing spondylitis synovial fluid. Seemingly distinctive of ankylosing spondylitis blood was a TCR beta motif formed by eight highly homologous variants. A subset of motif variants has previously been described in the synovial fluid and blood of reactive arthritis.

5'-RACE, quantitative and with molecular barcodes, yielded the TCR beta libraries. Each CDR3 protein gets one entry after TCRdb re-called the 5' RACE reads with MiXCR. The table has about 130,000 distinct CDR3 sequences, about a tenth seen once. Comment on this clonotype: Its target is unknown.

V lost 9 bases and J lost 6; bases outside the gene matches: 11. Germline V gene sequence: CDR1 SNHLY, CDR2 FYNNEI. The CDR3 runs to 15 residues. V usage is TRBV2 and J usage is TRBJ2-2; TRBD2 matches 9 bases. Sequencing was performed on blood, either unsorted or a sorted T cell fraction (not recorded which). This TCR was recovered from a male donor with ankylosing spondylitis or in good health (not recorded which). CDR3 nucleotide sequence: TGTGCCAGAGGGACTAGCCGGGGATCGGCCGGGGAGCTGTTTTTT. Protein sequence: CARGTSRGSAGELFF.